The 22 T cell receptor beta chains presented below share a single source sample, sequenced in a study of cytomegalovirus exposure and HLA in healthy donors. The PCR was carried out with 60 Vbeta primers and 13 Jbeta primers. The method was immunoSEQ multiplex PCR; TCRdb's version includes in-frame clones alone and lacks a portion of them. Of 120,000 or so clones in the sample, approximately 69% are singletons; the top ten hold around a tenth. The sample taken for sequencing was PBMCs. These receptors were collected from a woman between 45 and 60 years old in good health and CMV-seropositive.

The chain combines TRBV4-2 with TRBJ1-6; possibly TRBD1 for D (6 bases). CDR1 and CDR2 from the germline V gene are LGHNA and YNFKEQ. V dropped 2 bases and J dropped 8 bases, with 16 bases sitting between them. CDR3 length equals 16 residues. This CDR3 reads CASSQLLLSGDSPLHF. CDR3 coding DNA: TGTGCCAGCAGCCAATTACTATTGTCAGGGGATTCACCCCTCCACTTT.

This chain connects TRBV4-3 to TRBJ2-7; no clear D gene. Germline CDR1 and CDR2: LGHNA and YSLEER. The CDR3 totals 14 residues. Trimming removed 0 bases at V and 0 bases at J, with 6 bases between. The CDR3: CASSQEGISYEQYF. The CDR3 DNA sequence: TGCGCCAGCAGCCAAGAGGGCATCTCCTACGAGCAGTACTTC.

This clone is medium-sized within its sample. This rearrangement joins TRBV30 to TRBJ1-1; D is undetermined. The V end was cut by 2 bases, the J end by 10 bases, with 14 bases between. CDR1 GTSNPN and CDR2 SVGIG come from the germline V gene (reference sequence). The CDR3 loop spans 12 amino acids. The CDR3 DNA reads as TGTGCCTGGAGTTCTGGGAGGAGGGCAGCTTTCTTT. Its protein product is CAWSSGRRAAFF.

Here the CDR3 reads CASSHGTGRDGYTF. CDR3 bases: TGCGCCAGCAGCCATGGGACAGGGAGGGATGGCTACACCTTC. This chain joins TRBV4-1 and TRBJ1-2; TRBD1 agrees at 9 bases. The CDR3 contains 14 residues. Germline CDR1 MGHRA, CDR2 YSYEKL. Losses at the gene ends were 3 bases for V and 6 bases for J; bases not matched to a gene: 5.

This clone was seen more than once but under ten times. CDR3 amino acids: CASSLEGGLAGDNEQFF. CDR3 coding DNA: TGTGCCAGCAGCTTAGAGGGGGGACTAGCGGGGGACAATGAGCAGTTCTTC. The chain recombines TRBV7-8 with TRBJ2-1; TRBD2 aligns across 14 bases. The CDR3 has 17 amino acids. Germline CDR1 is SGHVS and CDR2 is FQNEAQ. The J segment lost 5 bases and the V segment lost 1 base, leaving 4 bases of the junction unmatched. Using reference TRBV7-8 and TRBJ2-1 for the parts outside the CDR3, the full variable domain is GAGVSQSPRYKVAKRGQDVALRCDPISGHVSLFWYQQALGQGPEFLTYFQNEAQLDKSGLPSDRFFAERPEGSVSTLKIQRTQQEDSAVYLCASSLEGGLAGDNEQFFGPGTRLTVL.

The chain is built from TRBV6-6 and TRBJ1-3; D gene uncertain. Looked up from germline, CDR1 is MNHNY and CDR2 is SVGAGI (reference sequence). The V end lost 8 bases, the J end lost 4 bases, and 6 bases lay between the germline ends. The CDR3 contains 11 residues. CDR3 sequence (DNA): TGTGCCAGCGAGTCGGGAAACACCATATATTTT. This sequence encodes CASESGNTIYF.

The chain links TRBV19 to TRBJ2-7; TRBD2 agrees at 10 bases. The CDR3 spans 15 residues. Germline V gene data show CDR1 as LNHDA and CDR2 as SQIVND (reference sequence). J gave up 0 bases and V 5 bases, and 4 bases lay outside the gene matches. CDR3: CASSPTSGYSYEQYF. The CDR3 nucleotides are TGTGCCAGTAGTCCGACTAGCGGGTACTCCTACGAGCAGTACTTC.

CDR3 DNA sequence: TGTGCCAGCAGCTCCAAATGGGGCGATACGCAGTATTTT. Translation gives CASSSKWGDTQYF. This chain connects TRBV7-6 to TRBJ2-3; D may be TRBD1 (5 bases). The CDR3 has 13 residues. With 4 bases removed from V and 6 bases from J, the gap between germline ends came to 11 bases. Per the germline V gene, CDR1 is SGHVS and CDR2 is FNYEAQ.

This clone has a single count. The chain combines TRBV11-2 with TRBJ1-2; no reliable D call. The germline V and J ends were trimmed by 2 bases and 7 bases, with 8 bases remaining between them. This CDR3 contains 12 residues. CDR1 SGHAT and CDR2 FQNNGV come from the germline V gene. The CDR3 region has the DNA TGTGCCAGCAGCTTATCAGGAACTGGCTACACCTTC. This encodes CASSLSGTGYTF. The entire variable domain, with the rest obtained from reference TRBV11-2 and TRBJ1-2, is as follows: EAGVAQSPRYKIIEKRQSVAFWCNPISGHATLYWYQQILGQGPKLLIQFQNNGVVDDSQLPKDRFSAERLKGVDSTLKIQPAKLEDSAVYLCASSLSGTGYTFGSGTRLTVV.

This chain joins TRBV18 and TRBJ1-5; 7 bases map to TRBD1. The V segment lost 2 bases and the J segment 2 bases; nucleotides outside the gene matches: 6. The CDR3 contains 16 residues. Germline-derived CDR1 and CDR2 are KGHSH and LQKENI. DNA of the CDR3: TGTGCCAGCTCACCAGGGGCCCAGGGGGGCAATCAGCCCCAGCATTTT. It specifies CASSPGAQGGNQPQHF. The full variable domain, with the rest looked up from reference TRBV18 and TRBJ1-5, is NAGVMQNPRHLVRRRGQEARLRCSPMKGHSHVYWYRQLPEEGLKFMVYLQKENIIDESGMPKERFSAEFPKEGPSILRIQQVVRGDSAAYFCASSPGAQGGNQPQHFGDGTRLSIL.

This clone appeared a few times. The rearrangement uses TRBV5-1 and TRBJ2-3; tentatively, D is TRBD2 (6 bases). The CDR3 has 16 amino acids. The V end lost 0 bases, the J end lost 4 bases, and 15 bases lay between the germline ends. Germline V gene data show CDR1 as SGHRS and CDR2 as YFSETQ. Written as DNA, the CDR3 is TGCGCCAGCAGCTTGGAGCTGGCGGGACTGGCAGATACGCAGTATTTT. Translated: CASSLELAGLADTQYF.

The chain combines TRBV19 with TRBJ1-2, with 7 nucleotides matching TRBD1. CDR1 is LNHDA and CDR2 is SQIVND in the germline V gene (reference sequence). The junction had 5 bases not matched to a gene; V was cut back by 3 bases and J by 4 bases. This CDR3 contains 14 residues. The CDR3, as DNA: TGTGCCAGTAGTATTACAGGGGATGCCTATGGCTACACCTTC. Translating it yields CASSITGDAYGYTF. Full variable domain (remainder filled in from reference TRBV19 and TRBJ1-2): DGGITQSPKYLFRKEGQNVTLSCEQNLNHDAMYWYRQDPGQGLRLIYYSQIVNDFQKGDIAEGYSVSREKKESFPLTVTSAQKNPTAFYLCASSITGDAYGYTFGSGTRLTVV.

This clone was recorded only once. This chain joins TRBV4-3 and TRBJ1-1, with TRBD1 matching over 9 bases. The CDR3 length is 15 residues. Germline V CDR1 and CDR2: LGHNA, YSLEER. V gave up 3 bases and J gave up 3 bases; unmatched junction bases: 5. DNA of the CDR3: TGCGCCAGCAGCCACCGGGGACAGGGCTACACTGAAGCTTTCTTT. Translation: CASSHRGQGYTEAFF.

This clone occurred once. The rearrangement uses TRBV7-8 and TRBJ2-7; 11 positions agree with TRBD2. The CDR3 consists of 15 residues. Germline V gene sequence: CDR1 SGHVS, CDR2 FQNEAQ. V was clipped by 5 bases and J by 5 bases; unmatched bases: 8. CDR3 in DNA: TGTGCCAGCAGCATACTAGCGGGAGTTGCCAACGAGCAGTACTTC. Translating it yields CASSILAGVANEQYF.

V is TRBV5-4 and J is TRBJ1-2; 9 bases are a match to TRBD1. Trimming removed 5 bases from V and 7 bases from J; junction bases left unmatched: 12. The CDR3 loop spans 15 amino acids. CDR1 and CDR2 from the germline V gene are SGHNT and YYREEE (reference sequence). Here the CDR3 DNA reads TGTGCCAGCAGATCTAGGGACAGGGAGTATGGTGGCTACACCTTC. It codes for CASRSRDREYGGYTF.

This chain connects TRBV11-2 to TRBJ2-7; D not certain. Trimming shortened V by 1 base and J by 5 bases, and 9 bases separated the two germline ends. In germline, CDR1 is SGHAT, CDR2 FQNNGV. This CDR3 region has 13 residues. The CDR3 DNA reads as TGTGCCAGCAGCTTAGCCCCAGTCCACGAGCAGTACTTC. It specifies CASSLAPVHEQYF.

The rearrangement links TRBV27 to TRBJ2-2; 7 positions match TRBD1. Germline trimming cut 0 bases from V and 4 bases from J; bases unmatched to any gene: 5. The CDR3 is 16 amino acids. The germline V gene encodes CDR1 MNHEY and CDR2 SMNVEV (reference sequence). CDR3 in amino acids: CASSLSWAGGTGELFF. The DNA for the CDR3 is TGTGCCAGCAGTTTATCGTGGGCAGGGGGCACCGGGGAGCTGTTTTTT.

Comments on this clone: The identical CDR3 is also encoded by other nucleotide sequences in the sample. The CDR3 nucleotides are TGTGCCAGTAGTATTGGAGTAGCGGGACCCTACGAGCAGTACTTC. This sequence encodes CASSIGVAGPYEQYF. The chain carries TRBV19 and TRBJ2-7, with 8 bases lining up with TRBD2. CDR1 and CDR2 (germline): LNHDA, SQIVND (reference sequence). CDR3 size: 15 residues. After removal of 3 bases from V and 2 bases from J, the junction contained 6 bases not matched to a gene. Filled out from reference TRBV19 and TRBJ2-7, the complete variable domain reads DGGITQSPKYLFRKEGQNVTLSCEQNLNHDAMYWYRQDPGQGLRLIYYSQIVNDFQKGDIAEGYSVSREKKESFPLTVTSAQKNPTAFYLCASSIGVAGPYEQYFGPGTRLTVT.

V gene TRBV28 combines with J gene TRBJ1-3, with D possibly matching TRBD1 (5 bases). The CDR3 consists of 13 residues. V was pared by 7 bases and J by 2 bases, with 9 bases between. Germline-derived CDR1 and CDR2 are MDHEN and SYDVKM. CDR3 loop: CASKRQTGNTIYF. The CDR3 bases are TGTGCCAGCAAAAGACAGACTGGAAACACCATATATTTT.

In its sample, this clone was seen a few times. The V and J genes are TRBV11-2 and TRBJ1-3, with TRBD1 matching over 7 bases. This CDR3 comprises 14 residues. Germline CDR1 and CDR2: SGHAT and FQNNGV. Trimming removed 2 bases from V and 2 bases from J; junction bases left unmatched: 0. CDR3 nucleotides: TGTGCCAGCAGCTTAACAGGGGCTGGAAACACCATATATTTT. Amino acid sequence: CASSLTGAGNTIYF.

The gene calls are TRBV6-4 and TRBJ2-2; D is unresolved. Trimming removed 2 bases at V and 3 bases at J, with 4 bases between. The CDR3 loop spans 13 amino acids. Germline CDR1 and CDR2: MRHNA and SNTAGT. Here the CDR3 DNA reads TGTGCCAGCAGTGACCCAGACACCGGGGAGCTGTTTTTT. This translates into CASSDPDTGELFF.

DNA for the CDR3: TGTGCCAGCAGTTCGTACGTGAAGGACAGGCAAGAGACCCAGTACTTC. Residues: CASSSYVKDRQETQYF. The chain recombines TRBV28 with TRBJ2-5, with 7 positions matching TRBD1. Germline V gene lookup returns CDR1 MDHEN and CDR2 SYDVKM. V lost 4 bases, J lost 2 bases, and 10 bases stayed unmatched. The CDR3 is 16 amino acids.